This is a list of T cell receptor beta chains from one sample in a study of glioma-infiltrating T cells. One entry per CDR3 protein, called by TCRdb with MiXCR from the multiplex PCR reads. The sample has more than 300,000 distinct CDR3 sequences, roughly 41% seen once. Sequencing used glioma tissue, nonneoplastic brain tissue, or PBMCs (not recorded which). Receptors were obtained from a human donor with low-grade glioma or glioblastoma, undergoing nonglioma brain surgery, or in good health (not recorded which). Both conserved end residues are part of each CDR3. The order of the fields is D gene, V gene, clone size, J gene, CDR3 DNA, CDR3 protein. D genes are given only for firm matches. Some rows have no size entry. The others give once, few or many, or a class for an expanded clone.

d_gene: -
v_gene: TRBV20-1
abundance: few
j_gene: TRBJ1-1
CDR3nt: TGCAGTGCTAGAGGGACACCAATAGGGTTCACTGAAGCTTTCTTT
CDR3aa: CSARGTPIGFTEAFF

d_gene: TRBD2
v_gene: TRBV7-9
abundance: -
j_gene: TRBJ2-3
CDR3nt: TGTGCCAGCAGCTTAGGGACTAGCACGACACATACGCAGTATTTT
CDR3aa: CASSLGTSTTHTQYF

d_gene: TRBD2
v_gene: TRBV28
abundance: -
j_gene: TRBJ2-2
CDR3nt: TGTGCCAGCAGTTTAATCTCTCTTGGTAGCGGGAGGGCCGTTAGGTCCGGGGAGCTGTTTTTT
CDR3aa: CASSLISLGSGRAVRSGELFF

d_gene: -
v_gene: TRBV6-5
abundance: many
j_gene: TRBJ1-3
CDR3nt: TGTGCCAGCAGTTACGGAAACCAGGCTGGAAACACCATATATTTT
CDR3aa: CASSYGNQAGNTIYF

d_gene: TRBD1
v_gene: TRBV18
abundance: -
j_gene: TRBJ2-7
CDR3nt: TGTGCCAGCTCACCACCTTTTGGGACAGAACCCTACGAGCAGTACTTC
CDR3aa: CASSPPFGTEPYEQYF

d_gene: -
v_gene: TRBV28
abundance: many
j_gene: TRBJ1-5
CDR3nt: TGTGCCAGCAGGACTCACGGCTCCAATCAGCCCCAGCATTTT
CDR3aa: CASRTHGSNQPQHF

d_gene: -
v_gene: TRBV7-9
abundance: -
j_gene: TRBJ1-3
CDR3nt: TGTGCCAGCAGCTTCTCTCGGGCTGGAAACACCATATATTTT
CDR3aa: CASSFSRAGNTIYF

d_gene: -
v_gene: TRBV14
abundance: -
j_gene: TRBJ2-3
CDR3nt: TGTGCCAGCAGCCAAGATCGCGCGACCCACCCCCAGTATACGCAGTATTTT
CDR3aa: CASSQDRATHPQYTQYF

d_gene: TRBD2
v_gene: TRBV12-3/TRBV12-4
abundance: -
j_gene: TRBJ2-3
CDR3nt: TGTGCCAGCAGTTTGAGTAGCGGGAGAATGGCAGATACGCAGTATTTT
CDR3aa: CASSLSSGRMADTQYF

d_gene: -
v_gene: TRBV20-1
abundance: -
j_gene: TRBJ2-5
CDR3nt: TGCAGTGCTAGAGATCGAAGGGGGGAGGAGACCCAGTACTTC
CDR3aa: CSARDRRGEETQYF

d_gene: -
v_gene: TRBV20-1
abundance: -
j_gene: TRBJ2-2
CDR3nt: TGCAGTGCTCCTCAATTTACCGGGGAGCTGTTTTTT
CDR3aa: CSAPQFTGELFF

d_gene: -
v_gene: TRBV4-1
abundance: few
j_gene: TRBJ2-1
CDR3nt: TGCGCCAGCAGTCCCCCGGGGGGGGTACAGGGGCGAGACTACAATGAGCAGTTCTTC
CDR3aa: CASSPPGGVQGRDYNEQFF

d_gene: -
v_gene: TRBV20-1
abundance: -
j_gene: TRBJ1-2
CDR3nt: TGCAGTGCTAGCCCACTGGGTCGGGGACCAACTCACTATGGCTACACCTTC
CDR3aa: CSASPLGRGPTHYGYTF

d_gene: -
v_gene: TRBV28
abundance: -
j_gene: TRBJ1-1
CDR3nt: TGTGCCAGCAGTTTGCGGGTGGGACACGAAGAAGCTTTCTTT
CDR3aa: CASSLRVGHEEAFF

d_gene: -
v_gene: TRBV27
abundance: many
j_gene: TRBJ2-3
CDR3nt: TGTGCCAGCAGTTTATTGGGCGGTCACACAGATACGCAGTATTTT
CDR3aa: CASSLLGGHTDTQYF

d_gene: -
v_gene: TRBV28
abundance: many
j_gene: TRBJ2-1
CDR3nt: TGTGCCAGCAGTTTGATAGGGGTCTACAATGAGCAGTTCTTC
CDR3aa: CASSLIGVYNEQFF

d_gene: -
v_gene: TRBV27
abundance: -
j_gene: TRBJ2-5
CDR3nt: TGTGCCAGCAGTTTGAGAGTACAAGAGACCCAGTACTTC
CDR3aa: CASSLRVQETQYF

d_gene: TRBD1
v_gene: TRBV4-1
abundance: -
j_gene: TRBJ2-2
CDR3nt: TGCGCCAGCAGCCACTCCGACAGGGGGCAAGTCGGGGAGCTGTTTTTT
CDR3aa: CASSHSDRGQVGELFF

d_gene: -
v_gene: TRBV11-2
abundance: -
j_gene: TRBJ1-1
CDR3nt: TGTGCCAGCAGCGATAGAAGGGCAGGCGACGATGAAGCTTTCTTT
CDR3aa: CASSDRRAGDDEAFF

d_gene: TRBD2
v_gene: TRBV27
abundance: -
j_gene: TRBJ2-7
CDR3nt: TGTGCCAGCGGGCTTAGCGGGAGGGGGTACGAGCAGTACTTC
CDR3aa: CASGLSGRGYEQYF

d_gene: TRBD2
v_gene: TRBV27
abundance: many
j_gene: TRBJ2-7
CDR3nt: TGTGCCAGCAGTCCGGTCCCGGGACTAGCTCGCGAGCAGTACTTC
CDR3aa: CASSPVPGLAREQYF

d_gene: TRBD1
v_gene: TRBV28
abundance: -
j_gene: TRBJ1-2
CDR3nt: TGTGCCAGCTCAGGGGGAACACATGGCTACACCTTC
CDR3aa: CASSGGTHGYTF

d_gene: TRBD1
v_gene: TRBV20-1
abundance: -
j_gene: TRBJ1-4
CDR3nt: TGCAGTGCTAAGACAGGGCCGAATGAAAAACTGTTTTTT
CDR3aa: CSAKTGPNEKLFF